One and the same sample provided the 16 T cell receptor beta chains below, sequenced in a study of CD8 T cells in Susac syndrome. Random hexamers were used to reverse transcribe roughly 0.45 to 1 ug of RNA. TCRdb reanalysed the immunoSEQ multiplex PCR reads using MiXCR and keeps one entry per CDR3 protein. The sample has under 200,000 distinct CDR3 sequences, around 95% seen once. The sequencing sample was made of CD4+ T cells from PBMCs. Receptors originate from a human donor with Susac syndrome.

The chain couples TRBV29-1 to TRBJ1-3, with a weak D call TRBD1 (6 bases). Looked up from germline, CDR1 is SQVTM and CDR2 is ANQGSEA. The CDR3 is made up of 11 amino acids. V lost 8 bases and J 7 bases, leaving 12 bases between the germline ends. The DNA for the CDR3 is TGCAGCATGATAACAGGGAACACCATATATTTT. Amino acids: CSMITGNTIYF.

J is TRBJ2-7 and V is TRBV4-1, with D possibly TRBD1 on 5 matching bases. V lost 2 bases and J lost 6, with 8 bases in between. Looked up from germline, CDR1 is MGHRA and CDR2 is YSYEKL. CDR3 length: 12 residues. The CDR3 region has the DNA TGCGCCAGCAGCCAACCAGGGTTCGAGCAGTACTTC. This codes for CASSQPGFEQYF.

The chain uses TRBV5-1 and TRBJ2-3; 8 bases are shared with TRBD2. Germline V gene sequence: CDR1 SGHRS, CDR2 YFSETQ. The CDR3 spans 18 residues. The V gene end was trimmed by 0 bases and the J gene end by 4 bases; junction bases not matched to a gene: 13. The chain's CDR3 is CASSLASSGLGLADTQYF. CDR3 nucleotides: TGCGCCAGCAGCTTGGCGTCTTCGGGACTAGGGCTCGCAGATACGCAGTATTTT.

This clonotype showed up just once. This rearrangement joins TRBV29-1 to TRBJ2-5; tentative D call: TRBD2 (5 bases). Germline V gives CDR1 SQVTM, CDR2 ANQGSEA. The V and J ends lost 4 bases and 2 bases respectively, with 11 bases between them. This CDR3 has 13 amino acids. The CDR3 DNA reads TGCAGCGTTGCGCCTAGACTACAAGAGACCCAGTACTTC. Translation gives CSVAPRLQETQYF. The full variable domain, completed using reference TRBV29-1 and TRBJ2-5, is SAVISQKPSRDICQRGTSLTIQCQVDSQVTMMFWYRQQPGQSLTLIATANQGSEATYESGFVIDKFPISRPNLTFSTLTVSNMSPEDSSIYLCSVAPRLQETQYFGPGTRLLVL.

The rearrangement joins TRBV12-3 or TRBV12-4 to TRBJ1-1; D is ambiguous. The V and J ends lost 6 bases and 8 bases respectively, with 10 bases between them. CDR3 size: 11 residues. The CDR3 bases are TGTGCCAGCAGCGACGGACTAGAAGCTTTCTTT. Protein: CASSDGLEAFF.

The V gene is TRBV27, the J gene TRBJ1-6; maybe TRBD1 (5 bases). Germline CDR1 MNHEY, CDR2 SMNVEV (reference sequence). The V and J ends lost 10 bases and 6 bases respectively, with 34 bases between them. The length of the CDR3 is 20 residues. CDR3 nucleotides: TGTGCCACCTTGCCGGCCCCCACCACGGGACTACGACACGGTAATTCACCCCTCCACTTT. Translating it yields CATLPAPTTGLRHGNSPLHF.

The rearrangement joins TRBV30 to TRBJ1-6; D unclear. CDR1 and CDR2 (germline): GTSNPN, SVGIG (reference sequence). V lost 4 bases to trimming and J lost 7 bases, with 14 bases between them. The CDR3 loop spans 14 amino acids. Written as DNA, the CDR3 is TGTGCCTGGAATTCACCCAATCCCAATTCACCCCTCCACTTT. Protein product: CAWNSPNPNSPLHF.

CDR3 residues: CASSYTVTPYEQYF. For the CDR3, the DNA is TGTGCCAGCAGTTACACGGTTACCCCCTACGAGCAGTACTTC. V and J are TRBV12-3 or TRBV12-4 and TRBJ2-7; D is undetermined. Trimming removed 4 bases from V and 2 bases from J, with 12 bases in between. This CDR3 has 14 residues.

V usage is TRBV2 and J usage is TRBJ2-4, with TRBD1 matching 10 bases. V shed 0 bases and J 16 bases; nucleotides not matched to a gene: 9. This CDR3 comprises 14 residues. Germline CDR1 is SNHLY and CDR2 is FYNNEI. CDR3 sequence: CASSEAVRDRGYYF. Written as DNA, the CDR3 is TGTGCCAGCAGTGAAGCGGTCCGGGACAGGGGTTACTACTTC.

The rearrangement joins TRBV25-1 to TRBJ2-7, with D perhaps TRBD2 (5 bases). The CDR3 has 15 amino acids. Germline assignment: CDR1 MGHDK and CDR2 SYGVNS. V gave up 6 bases and J gave up 0 bases, with 15 bases separating them. The CDR3 DNA follows: TGTGCCAGCAGCCAAGGACTTGCCTACTCCTACGAGCAGTACTTC. It yields the protein CASSQGLAYSYEQYF.

V gene TRBV4-3 combines with J gene TRBJ1-2, with D unresolved. The CDR3 has 15 amino acids. Trimming stripped 0 bases from V and 8 bases from J, with 16 bases between. Germline CDR1 and CDR2: LGHNA and YSLEER. CDR3 in amino acids: CASSQDQLQPGGYTF. For the CDR3, the DNA is TGCGCCAGCAGCCAAGATCAGCTGCAGCCTGGGGGCTACACCTTC.

This sequence joins TRBV20-1 and TRBJ2-5; D remains ambiguous. The CDR3 totals 10 residues. CDR1 and CDR2 (germline): DFQATT, SNEGSKA (reference sequence). V was cut by 3 bases and J by 5 bases, with 4 bases left in between. DNA of the CDR3: TGCAGTGCTAGTGGTGAGACCCAGTACTTC. Amino acid sequence: CSASGETQYF.

The V and J genes are TRBV27 and TRBJ2-5; D is unclear. The CDR3 has 12 amino acids. Germline V CDR1 and CDR2: MNHEY, SMNVEV (reference sequence). Between the trimmed V and J ends, which lost 5 bases and 7 bases, there was a span of 11 bases. The CDR3: CASSPHSGTQYF. The DNA of the CDR3 is TGTGCCAGCAGTCCACACTCGGGGACCCAGTACTTC.

The rearrangement uses TRBV18 and TRBJ2-2; 8 bases are a match to TRBD2. This CDR3 has 17 residues. Germline V gene sequence: CDR1 KGHSH, CDR2 LQKENI. V shed 2 bases and J 5 bases; nucleotides not matched to a gene: 10. CDR3 region: CASSPTSRGGLTGELFF. CDR3 bases: TGTGCCAGCTCACCAACGTCCCGGGGGGGCCTGACCGGGGAGCTGTTTTTT.

The rearrangement joins TRBV3-1 to TRBJ2-5, with D tentatively TRBD1 (5 bases). The CDR3 sequence is 16 residues long. V was clipped by 0 bases and J by 3 bases, with 14 bases between them. Germline-derived CDR1 and CDR2 are LGHDT and YNNKEL (reference sequence). In nucleotides, the CDR3 is TGTGCCAGCAGCCAAGATTGGGCGGTAGGGGAAGAGACCCAGTACTTC. It translates to CASSQDWAVGEETQYF.

The chain carries TRBV20-1 and TRBJ2-1, with no clear D. V was clipped by 0 bases and J by 0 bases, with 9 bases between them. CDR3 length equals 15 residues. From germline, CDR1 is DFQATT and CDR2 SNEGSKA (reference sequence). The CDR3 sequence: CSARDGRSSYNEQFF. CDR3 bases: TGCAGTGCTAGAGATGGCCGGAGCTCCTACAATGAGCAGTTCTTC.